This is a list of T cell receptor beta chains from one sample in a study of CD8 T cells in Susac syndrome. TCRdb reanalysed the immunoSEQ multiplex PCR reads using MiXCR and keeps one entry per CDR3 protein. This table has under 95,000 distinct CDR3 sequences, around 95% appearing once. The sequenced sample was CD8+ T cells from PBMCs. The receptor set was obtained from a human donor with Susac syndrome. Each CDR3 is given with its conserved first and last residue. Each record gives: V gene, D gene, CDR3 protein. The D gene is left open where the match is weak.

v_gene: TRBV30
d_gene: TRBD2
CDR3aa: CAWSPGGGRDTQYF

v_gene: TRBV7-9
d_gene: NA
CDR3aa: CASSFHQAYEQYF

v_gene: TRBV2
d_gene: NA
CDR3aa: CASSFMAGSYNEQFF

v_gene: TRBV30
d_gene: NA
CDR3aa: CAWSAPSEQFF

v_gene: TRBV24-1
d_gene: NA
CDR3aa: CATSEGGRVNTGELFF

v_gene: TRBV30
d_gene: NA
CDR3aa: CALEGLGGANYGYTF

v_gene: TRBV6-4
d_gene: NA
CDR3aa: CASSDGVNEQFF

v_gene: TRBV20-1
d_gene: NA
CDR3aa: CSARDQGTAYGYTF

v_gene: TRBV9
d_gene: NA
CDR3aa: CASSPQDVAYEQYF

v_gene: TRBV29-1
d_gene: NA
CDR3aa: CSVEGRAYEQYF

v_gene: TRBV9
d_gene: NA
CDR3aa: CASSASSWADTQYF

v_gene: TRBV4-3
d_gene: TRBD2
CDR3aa: CASSHGTSGLTDTQYF

v_gene: TRBV27
d_gene: NA
CDR3aa: CASSLSRAQETQYF

v_gene: TRBV19
d_gene: NA
CDR3aa: CASTAAGSYNEQFF

v_gene: TRBV12-3/TRBV12-4
d_gene: TRBD1
CDR3aa: CASSTEQGARVGKQFF

v_gene: TRBV20-1
d_gene: NA
CDR3aa: CSARTPTGRETQYF

v_gene: TRBV18
d_gene: TRBD1
CDR3aa: CASSPGGHEQFF

v_gene: TRBV4-1
d_gene: NA
CDR3aa: CASSQGKGVAYGYTF

v_gene: TRBV29-1
d_gene: NA
CDR3aa: CSVESPGEYNEQFF

v_gene: TRBV29-1
d_gene: TRBD2
CDR3aa: CSVGREGPEQYF

v_gene: TRBV4-1
d_gene: NA
CDR3aa: CASSQGDPGTGELFF

v_gene: TRBV3-1
d_gene: TRBD2
CDR3aa: CASSRRGIAGGIEQYF

v_gene: TRBV30
d_gene: TRBD1
CDR3aa: CAWSPQGGLYEQYF

v_gene: TRBV19
d_gene: NA
CDR3aa: CASSDGVPYGYTF

v_gene: TRBV3-1
d_gene: TRBD2
CDR3aa: CASSHRPGLAGGTQYF

v_gene: TRBV5-6
d_gene: NA
CDR3aa: CASSLYYEQYF

v_gene: TRBV10-3
d_gene: NA
CDR3aa: CAISEPPMEQFF

v_gene: TRBV27
d_gene: NA
CDR3aa: CASSSGHRLDTQYF

v_gene: TRBV9
d_gene: NA
CDR3aa: CASSGTVANYGYTF

v_gene: TRBV18
d_gene: TRBD1
CDR3aa: CASSPTGGTEAFF